This record concerns one T cell receptor (beta chain) sequence. What it binds is unknown. A junction end diverges from the germline sequence, so it may reflect a read error. The CDR3 runs 17 residues. CDR1 is MDHEN, CDR2 SYDVKM, per germline. The sample originates from a study of molecular identifiers for immune sequencing clone quantification. The study, taken as a whole, reports: Clones above 20 RNA copies held over 98% of effector molecules, under 1% in naive cells.

Previously described methods and listed TCR primers were used for bulk TCR libraries. MiXCR, applied by TCRdb to the PCR reads, yields one record per CDR3 protein. The repertoire holds some 100,000 distinct CDR3 sequences, roughly 34% seen once, with less than 5% in the top ten. Sorted naive CD8 T cells were those defined as CD8+CD4-CCR7+CD45RA+. The gene calls are TRBV28 and TRBJ2-3; 11 bases are a match to TRBD2. The specimen sequenced was naive CD8+ T cells from blood, with Jurkat cell RNA spiked in. Sample subset: FACS-sorted CD8+CD4-CCR7+CD45RA+ naive T cells. This clonotype was sampled from a human donor in good health. Some libraries in this study had Jurkat cell RNA spiked in. CDR3 nucleotide sequence: TGTGCCAGCGACGGGACTAGCGGCGAGCTAAGCACAGAAACGCAGTATTTT. Translating gives CASDGTSGELSTETQYF. Complete variable domain (other parts from reference TRBV28 and TRBJ2-3): DVKVTQSSRYLVKRTGEKVFLECVQDMDHENMFWYRQDPGLGLRLIYFSYDVKMKEKGDIPEGYSVSREKKERFSLILESASTNQTSMYLCASDGTSGELSTETQYFGPGTRLTVL.